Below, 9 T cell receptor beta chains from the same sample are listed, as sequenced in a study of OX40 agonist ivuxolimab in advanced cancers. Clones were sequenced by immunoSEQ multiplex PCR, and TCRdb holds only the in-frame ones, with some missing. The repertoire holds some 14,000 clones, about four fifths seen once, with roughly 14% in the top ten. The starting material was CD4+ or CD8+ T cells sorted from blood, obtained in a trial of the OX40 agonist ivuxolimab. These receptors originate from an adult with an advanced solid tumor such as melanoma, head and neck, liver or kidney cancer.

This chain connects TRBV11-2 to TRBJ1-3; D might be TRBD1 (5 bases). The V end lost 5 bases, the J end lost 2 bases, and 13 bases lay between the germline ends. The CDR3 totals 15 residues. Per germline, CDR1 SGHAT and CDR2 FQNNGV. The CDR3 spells CASSPLAGAGNTIYF. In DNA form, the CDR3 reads TGTGCCAGCAGCCCCTTGGCGGGGGCTGGAAACACCATATATTTT.

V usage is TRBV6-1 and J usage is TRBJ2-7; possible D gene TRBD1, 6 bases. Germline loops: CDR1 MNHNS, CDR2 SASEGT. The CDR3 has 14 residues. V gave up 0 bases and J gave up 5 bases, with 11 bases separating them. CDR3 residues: CASSEAGTINEQYF. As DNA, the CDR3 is TGTGCCAGCAGTGAAGCCGGGACAATTAACGAGCAGTACTTC.

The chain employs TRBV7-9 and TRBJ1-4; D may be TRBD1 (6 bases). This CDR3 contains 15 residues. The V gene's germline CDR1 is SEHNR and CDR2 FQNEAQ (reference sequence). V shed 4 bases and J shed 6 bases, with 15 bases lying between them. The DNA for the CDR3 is TGTGCCAGCAGCTCCATACAGGGAGGATATGAAAAACTGTTTTTT. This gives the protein CASSSIQGGYEKLFF.

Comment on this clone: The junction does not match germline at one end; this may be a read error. The CDR3 spells CAGSLFGDGYTF. DNA for the CDR3: TGTGCCGGCAGTTTGTTCGGAGATGGCTACACCTTC. V gene TRBV27 combines with J gene TRBJ1-2, with D hard to call. The germline V gene has CDR1 MNHEY and CDR2 SMNVEV (reference sequence). This CDR3 spans 12 amino acids.

The CDR3: CASSFGQENEKLFF. CDR3 nucleotides: TGTGCCAGCAGCTTTGGGCAGGAGAATGAAAAACTGTTTTTT. J is TRBJ1-4 and V is TRBV7-9; D is uncertain. Per germline, CDR1 SEHNR and CDR2 FQNEAQ (reference sequence). This CDR3 has 14 residues. V was pared by 3 bases and J by 5 bases, with 10 bases between.

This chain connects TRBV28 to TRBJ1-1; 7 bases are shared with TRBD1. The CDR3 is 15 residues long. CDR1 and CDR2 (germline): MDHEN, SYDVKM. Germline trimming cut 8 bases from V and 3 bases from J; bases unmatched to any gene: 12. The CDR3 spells CASELTGAVYTEAFF. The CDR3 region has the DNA TGTGCCAGCGAGCTTACAGGGGCGGTTTACACTGAAGCTTTCTTT.

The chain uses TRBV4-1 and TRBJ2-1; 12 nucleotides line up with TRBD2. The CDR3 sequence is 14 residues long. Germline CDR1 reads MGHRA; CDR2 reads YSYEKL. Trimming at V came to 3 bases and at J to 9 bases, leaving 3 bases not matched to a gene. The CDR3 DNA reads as TGCGCCAGCAGCCATGGACTAGCGGGGTCTGAGCAGTTCTTC. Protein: CASSHGLAGSEQFF.

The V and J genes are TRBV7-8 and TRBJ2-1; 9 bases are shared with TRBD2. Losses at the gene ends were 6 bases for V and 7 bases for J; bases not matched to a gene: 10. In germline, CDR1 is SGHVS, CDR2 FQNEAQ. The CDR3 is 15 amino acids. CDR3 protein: CASSRGASGMNEQFF. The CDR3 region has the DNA TGTGCCAGCAGTCGCGGCGCTAGCGGGATGAATGAGCAGTTCTTC.

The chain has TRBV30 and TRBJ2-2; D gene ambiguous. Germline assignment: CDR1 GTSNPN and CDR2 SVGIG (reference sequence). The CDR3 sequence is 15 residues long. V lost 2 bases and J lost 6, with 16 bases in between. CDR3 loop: CAWSPRQADAGELFF. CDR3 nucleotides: TGTGCCTGGAGTCCCCGGCAGGCGGATGCCGGGGAGCTGTTTTTT.